This T cell receptor beta chain was identified in a study of OX40 agonist ivuxolimab in advanced cancers. Across the whole study: Dosing consisted of intravenous ivuxolimab at 0.01 to 10 mg/kg every 2 weeks.

Blood draws occurred at baseline, cycle 4 day 1, and cycle 7 day 1. Study results and caveats: Averaging showed that CD8+ T cells had more expanded clones than CD4+ did. Dose levels from 0.1 to 3.0 mg/kg saw CD4+ and CD8+ blood T cells expand clonally by week 6.

This clone has a single count. Its antigen is still unknown. Assay used: immunoSEQ multiplex PCR; TCRdb lists only in-frame clones, some missing. The sample shows 50,000 or so clones, approximately 86% of them seen only once. The CDR3 is made up of 11 amino acids. Trimming took off 0 bases at V and 7 bases at J, with 4 bases between the two ends. The germline gives CDR1 SGHDT, CDR2 YYEEEE. The TCR originated in an adult with an advanced solid tumor such as melanoma, head and neck, liver or kidney cancer. The sequenced sample was CD4+ or CD8+ T cells sorted from blood, obtained in a trial of the OX40 agonist ivuxolimab. The chain has TRBV5-6 and TRBJ1-2; no firm D call. The chain's CDR3 is CASSLGPGYTF. The CDR3 coding sequence is TGTGCCAGCAGCTTGGGTCCTGGCTACACCTTC.